This T cell receptor beta chain is from a study of cytomegalovirus exposure and HLA in healthy donors. At the level of the study: In a later analysis, the 100 to 150 validation repertoires were reported to have used the same platform as the approximately 670 first-cohort repertoires.

General study results and limits: Subsequent analysis found a tendency for first-cohort TCR clusters to co-occur within the 95 to 150 validation repertoires. Many donors carried some public TCRs, although rarity characterized most TCR sequences.

Notes on this clone: Its antigen remains unidentified.

CDR1 and CDR2 (germline): SGHDT, YYEEEE. J lost 0 bases, V lost 4 bases, and 6 bases had no gene match. The CDR3 is made up of 15 amino acids. The donors were part of the validation cohort of some 120 subjects. That cohort was separate from the first cohort, which comprised fewer than 800 subjects. Profiled with immunoSEQ multiplex PCR; TCRdb holds only in-frame clones, not every one. Altogether approximately 58,000 clones are present, around 90% being singletons, with the ten largest covering around 2%. The TCR originated in a woman aged 25 to 39 in good health and CMV-seronegative. The chain employs TRBV5-6 and TRBJ1-1; 7 bases fit TRBD1. Sequencing input: PBMCs. DNA of the CDR3: TGTGCCAGCAGCCCCGACAGGGTCCTGAACACTGAAGCTTTCTTT. It codes for CASSPDRVLNTEAFF.